This T cell receptor beta chain was captured in a study of blood T cells in healthy people across ages. Overall study results and limits: Per-million-T-cell TCR beta diversity fell roughly linearly with age. The study found more naive CD4+ cells and higher diversity in long-lived than aged donors. In the absence of known donor CMV status, changes in expanded clonotypes were possibly confounded.

Alongside a J-beta primer mix, a sample-barcoded 5' primer served in a second PCR lasting about 7 to 11 cycles. TCRdb re-analysed the 5' RACE reads in MiXCR, keeping a single row per CDR3 protein. This sample has over 1,500,000 distinct CDR3 sequences, with around 42% found just once. Total RNA amounts of at least 6 micrograms were extracted per sample. Turning to this clonotype: Antigen unknown. Germline is not matched at one junction end, which may reflect a read error.

The CDR3 spans 15 residues. This chain uses TRBV12-3 or TRBV12-4 with TRBJ2-1; 8 bases are shared with TRBD1. The receptor comes from a human donor in good health. The sample consisted of blood. The CDR3 sequence: CAGSSDRASYDEQFF. As DNA, the CDR3 is TGTGCCGGCAGCTCGGACAGGGCGTCCTACGATGAGCAGTTCTTC.